This entry is about one T cell receptor beta chain. Its recognized antigen is unknown. No base quality values were provided; no much bigger clone lies one nucleotide off. The sample comes from a study of cytomegalovirus exposure and HLA in healthy donors (dated by TCRdb to about 2017). With regard to the full study: According to an earlier analysis of several hundred of the donors, roughly 180 million T cells yielded some 110 million unique TCR beta sequences and 276 Gb of sequence data. Of the roughly 390 genotyped donors, about 84% fell in the genetic ancestry cluster associated with self-reported Caucasian donors. The study profiled the T cell repertoires of more than 500 subjects by immunosequencing and related them to cytomegalovirus serostatus. An early release covering approximately 600 HLA-typed donors comprised roughly 300 gigabases of sequencing data and around 86 million unique TCR sequences. In a later analysis, previously published TCR beta repertoires from 550 to 700 donors were re-analyzed and high-resolution HLA genotyping was added so that TCR occurrence patterns could be studied. High-throughput TCR immunosequencing, statistical association of individual TCRs with disease status, and machine learning were combined to predict cytomegalovirus infection status. Along with the approximately 600-subject first cohort, a separate validation cohort of some 130 different subjects was used. The number of donors typed differed by locus, with 629-630 for A, B, C, DRB1 and DQB1, around 520 for DQA1, 600 to 610 for DPA1, and around 460 for DPB1. Because of strong linkage in the cohort, five DR-DQ haplotypes were treated as single units for association and clustering. Across some 400 genotyped donors of the cohort, an average of 235,054 unique TCR beta nucleotide sequences per donor were sequenced, and around 19% of those sequences were non-productive. Donor age, sex, ethnicity and CMV serostatus were collected together with the repertoire data. Genome-wide SNP genotypes for about 55% of the roughly 670 donors were used in a later genetic analysis, which treated that subset as a discovery cohort. All discovery cohort repertoires had been generated on a single sequencing platform. Both class I and class II loci were covered by HLA typing, at four-digit resolution. To decide whether each TCR beta V gene segment behaved as functional or pseudogenic, an earlier analysis of some 600 of the donors relied on high-throughput TCR beta sequencing. The study was designed to test whether signatures of past pathogen exposure could be identified by cataloging public T cell receptors. The later analysis used no new phenotypic data to find candidate immune exposures, relying instead on TCR beta sequences and their occurrence across donors.

The cohort consisted of 666 healthy bone marrow donors. Cohort members were all nominally healthy when sampled, although unrecorded immune exposures were likely present. The donor was CMV seropositive and belonged to the group of 250 to 300 seropositive cohort members. A peripheral blood sample was provided by each donor, and peripheral blood mononuclear cells were used for TCR beta sequencing. Genomic DNA extraction from the blood cell samples was performed with the Qiagen DNeasy Blood Extraction Kit. Findings and caveats that apply to the study as a whole: A cluster of highly shared sequence variants was judged likely to be a technical artifact of the sequencing pipeline. Because HLA typing was missing for some donors at each locus, association tests included only the typed subset. While some public TCRs were present in many individuals, most TCR sequences turned up only very rarely across donors. Presence/absence analyses assumed roughly uniform sequencing depth across donors, an assumption that may not hold. Correlated functional status among segregating V segments might be attributable to linkage disequilibrium, but an unknown experimental factor could not be ruled out. The study gave a list of under 200 TCR beta chains associated with cytomegalovirus. In a later analysis, several top co-occurrence clusters were reported to appear linked to parvovirus B19, influenza, CMV and Epstein-Barr virus. In vitro tests confirmed that a few of the cytomegalovirus-associated TCR beta chains recognize cytomegalovirus antigens. When HLA alleles, especially DR and DQ, strongly co-occurred, attributing TCR associations to individual alleles was difficult. The only immune exposure information available for the cohort was CMV serostatus. In an earlier analysis of approximately 590 of the donors, most TCR beta V segments appeared in productive rearrangements about 90% or about 30% of the time, broadly matching IMGT annotations. In a later analysis, HLA-associated TCR beta chains showed more clonal expansion and lower generation probabilities than non-associated chains that were equally common. It was suggested by the authors that the approach could potentially be generalized to other disease states and immunological phenotypes. Because counts were too low, seventeen rarely observed V segments, including chromosome 9 orphons, were excluded from the earlier analysis of around 590 of the donors. In a later analysis, TCR association rates were found to vary across HLA loci, with the most associated TCRs seen for DRB1 alleles and the fewest for HLA-C alleles. A later analysis associated roughly 17,000 TCR beta sequences with specific HLA alleles at a false discovery rate of 0.05. V-gene and J-gene trimming of TCR beta chains was associated with a missense DCLRE1C variant in a later genetic analysis, and the association was replicated in an independent cohort. In a later analysis, most CMV-associated TCR beta chains were found to appear HLA-restricted, with HLA associations seemingly driven largely by CMV exposure. According to a later genetic analysis, donors in an Asian-associated ancestry cluster had fewer N-insertions in productive TCRs than the approximately 650-donor mean. Because the 87-base-pair reads could not distinguish some IMGT-functional V segments, including TRBV6-2 and TRBV6-3, those segments were excluded. In both the original and validation cohorts, the classifier was reported to diagnose cytomegalovirus status with high specificity and sensitivity. A further reported finding was that TCR beta sequences accurately predicted the HLA-A and HLA-B alleles for most subjects in the first cohort. In this cohort, only TCR beta chains were sequenced, and detectable features were limited by the absence of alpha or paired-chain data.

The CDR3 numbers 15 residues from cysteine through phenylalanine. Only the CDR3 DNA is retained, 45 bases long and in frame from the first base. The germline V gene provides CDR1 MGHDK and CDR2 SYGVNS. V ends up 5 bases short and J 7 bases short, with an unmatched junction base count of 4. Receptor libraries were prepared by the immunoSEQ multiplex PCR assay. For the multiplex PCR, a mixture combining 60 forward primers for TCR Vbeta segments and 13 reverse primers for TCR Jbeta segments was used. Amplification of the CDR3 region of rearranged TCR beta genes was performed with a multiplex PCR assay on genomic DNA. On the Illumina HiSeq System, the amplified TCR beta libraries were sequenced as 87-base-pair reads. The paper's data handling went like this. A later analysis counted tens of millions of unique TCR beta chains across the 600 to 850 repertoires, and 10 million to 11 million of these chains were shared by at least two donors. Raw reads were error-corrected and collapsed into unique sequences with a nearest-neighbor algorithm that merged closely related sequences to remove PCR and sequencing errors. CDR3 sequences were aligned to IMGT reference sequences to assign V, D and J gene segments. For a sequence to be retained, a match of at least six nucleotides to both a V gene segment and a J gene segment was required. A rearrangement was called productive if the CDR3 had no stop codons and remained in frame with V and J, and every other rearrangement was called non-productive. CDR3 was defined by IMGT convention, running from the second conserved V-encoded cysteine to the conserved J-encoded phenylalanine. In an earlier analysis of 587 of the donors, sequences lacking an unambiguous match to a single V gene segment were excluded. In an earlier analysis of 587 of the donors, V segments were called functional above 56.7% productive rearrangements and were called segregating when the between-donor standard deviation exceeded 5%. A statistical classification framework was built for diagnosing cytomegalovirus status from the catalog of TCR beta chain sequences. In a later analysis, TCR nucleotide sequences were compared against IMGT/GENE-DB human TR gene sequences so that V and J genes could be assigned. The TCRdist pipeline was used in a later analysis to assign CDR3 sequences and most-parsimonious VDJ recombination scenarios. In a later analysis, each TCR beta chain was defined by its CDR3 amino acid sequence together with its V-gene family, and reads lacking a unique V-gene family were excluded. To address suspected cross-contamination and a sequencing artifact, a later analysis removed 592 highly shared, low-generation-probability nucleotide sequences. In a later analysis, a clonal expansion index was calculated for each public chain from normalized within-repertoire ranks of inferred template counts. In a later analysis, generation probabilities were computed with a VDJ recombination model fitted to out-of-frame rearrangements, and the resulting probabilities were checked against IGoR. A later analysis scored TCR-TCR, TCR-HLA and TCR-CMV co-occurrence with hypergeometric tests, applying a repertoire-size bias correction to TCR pairs. False discovery rates were estimated in a later analysis by permuting HLA or CMV assignments 20 times. In a later analysis, co-occurring TCRs were grouped with DBSCAN, and TCRdist sequence similarity was added when clustering was performed within HLA-allele-positive subsets. For co-occurrence clustering, repertoires with fewer than 30,000 or more than 120,000 public chains were excluded, along with four or five repertoires with anomalous nucleotide sharing. In TCRdb, the immuneACCESS table is reduced to in-frame sequences with V and J assigned. These tables do not hold every clone; where another copy was compared, an unresolved V gene accounts for under half, and the others remain unexplained. V and J calls and clone size are copied from that table; D and trimming were computed from the DNA. The sample table contains around 150,000 clones; only one count was recorded for around three quarters of them. The ten most abundant clones make up under 7.5% of the sample.

The receptor's source is a man in his forties or fifties in good health and CMV-seropositive. The sequence links TRBV25-1 to TRBJ2-1; 14 middle bases align to TRBD2. The material sequenced was PBMCs. At the DNA level, the sequence is TGTGCCAGCAGTCGACTAGCGGGGGGGAATAATGAGCAGTTCTTC. Its coded protein is CASSRLAGGNNEQFF.